This T cell receptor (beta chain) appears in the sequencing data of a study of human T cells and chemical hapten exposure. Study information: Donors were sensitized with 2% DPC on the upper inner arm. Reading of the patch tests, which applied 0.01% DPC to the upper back, occurred at 6 days.

The CDR3 has 13 residues. Per germline, CDR1 MRHNA and CDR2 SNTAGT. The ends were cut back, 3 bases at V and 1 base at J, with 6 bases in the middle. Study conclusions and caveats: TCRs at high frequency, those above 1 in 1000, did not change with DPC sensitization.

The time point is: patch test 2, 6 weeks after DPC sensitization. Noted treatment: therapeutic diphenylcyclopropenone sensitization with weekly scalp DPC. Unique molecular identifiers were affixed to discrete cDNA molecules within the library. TCRdb redid the calling of the RACE reads with MiXCR, one entry per CDR3 protein. Of 80,000 to 95,000 distinct CDR3 sequences in the sample, 9.5% to 13% were seen once. This clonotype has more than one count but fewer than ten. Its target is not known. The clonotype originates from a man between 18 and 35 years old with alopecia areata. Some clones in this sample may be carry-over from other donors' samples. The chain is built from TRBV6-4 and TRBJ1-1, with D hard to call. The source was whole blood, collected in connection with sensitization to the hapten diphenylcyclopropenone (DPC). DNA for the CDR3: TGTGCCAGCAGTGAGGCCGCGAACACTGAAGCTTTCTTT. This codes for CASSEAANTEAFF.